This TCR beta chain was documented in a study of shared clonotypes between healthy human individuals (dated by TCRdb to 2018 to 2021). A note on the overall study: Three men and two women, aged 18 to 49 years, made up the cohort. For each donor, CD4 naive and CD4 memory were each given three plates, CD8 naive was given two plates, and CD8 memory was given one plate. Different laboratories and diverse techniques were used to prepare libraries and sequence TCR repertoires, to increase sequencing depth and limit assay-specific biases. The study deeply sequenced blood TCR repertoires of about 5 healthy adults to estimate repertoire size and the extent of clonotype sharing between individuals. Each donor's leukapheresis produced roughly between roughly 0.85 and 10 billion PBMCs. Findings and caveats that apply to the study as a whole: Because the study included a small number of donors, the genetic and exposure-history diversity represented was limited. Only blood was sampled, and tissue TCR repertoires likely differ from those in blood. Compared with non-shared clonotypes, clonotypes shared by all four sorted-subset donors had higher generation probabilities. Naive subsets generally had larger estimated clonotype richness than memory subsets did. Based on pairwise subsampling, the degree of clonotype sharing among donors was expected to be affected by sequencing depth. Across a few donors, about 5.2% of naive CD4, around 3.5% of naive CD8, around 2.1% of memory CD4, and 0.3% to 0.45% of memory CD8 clonotypes were shared. Incomplete sequencing was indicated by rarefaction of sorted-subset datasets, despite the large sequencing depth.

Using the deep immunoSEQ assay, TCR CDR3 regions were amplified from genomic DNA by multiplex PCR. Extracted genomic DNA from each cell subset was spread evenly across all wells of several immunoSEQ 96-well plates, with each plate serving as a replicate. For sorted subsets, each replicate PCR was loaded with 200 to 250 ng genomic DNA, equivalent to about 30,000 T cell genomes. The purified libraries were quantified using a Qubit 3.0 fluorometer, sized with a Bioanalyzer 2100, and then quantified again using the KAPA Library Quantification kit. Every immunoSEQ 96-well plate was sequenced on a separate single-read 150-cycle Illumina NextSeq 550 flow cell. On the authors' methods: Because the immunoSEQ output held only junctional sequences and lacked quality scores, the filtering could not match the filtering applied to full-length reads. Sequences were annotated with PyIR, a Python wrapper for IgBLAST v1.9, using IMGT germline references to assign V/J genes and CDR3. Reads were removed for weak V/J assignments (E-value above 1e-6), missing CDR3, stop codons, out-of-frame junctions, or ambiguous translated residues. V3J clonotypes were defined by identical inferred V gene, J gene, and CDR3 amino acid sequence. Percentage overlap between repertoires was computed as shared unique clonotypes divided by the size of the smaller repertoire. Repertoire richness was assessed with RTK rarefaction, the Chao1 estimator, and Recon v2.1 estimates of unobserved clonotypes. For all TCRbeta clonotypes obtained by the gDNA method from a few donors, generation probabilities were computed with OLGA. The source is immuneACCESS, and TCRdb retained only in-frame sequences with V and J called. Part of the clones is not carried over; for the studies checked, unresolved V genes explain less than half of this, and the remainder is unexplained. V and J calls and clone size are those listed in that table; D and trimming were worked out from the DNA. The sample yields hundreds of thousands of clones; approximately 79% were counted once. Jointly, the top ten make up approximately 1.7% of the sample.

A word on this clone: Its antigen is not yet known. No qualities accompany the bases; no much larger clone lies one base away.

CDR1 is given as MGHRA and CDR2 as YSYEKL, both from the germline V gene. The CDR3 runs 17 residues from the cysteine to the phenylalanine. The sequence is cut down to CDR3 DNA, 51 bases in frame from base 1. V trim: 2 bases; J trim: 4 bases; unmatched bases: 11. The donors were healthy, HIV-negative adults who had no recently reported acute infections or vaccinations. All donors were Caucasian adults living in Nashville, Tennessee, USA. CD4+ T cells were enriched by magnetic negative selection, after which naive cells were positively selected on CD45RA and the negative fraction was taken as the memory subset. After blood collection by leukapheresis, PBMCs were isolated using Ficoll-Histopaque density gradient centrifugation and then cryopreserved in the vapor phase of liquid nitrogen. Analytical flow cytometry was used to check the purity and quantity of each magnetically sorted T cell population. Genomic DNA was isolated from each sorted fraction and quantified by UV absorbance on a Nanodrop 2000c.

The source is a woman between 25 and 40 years old in good health. The rearrangement combines TRBV4-1 with TRBJ2-1, with 7 junctional bases fitting TRBD1. The material sequenced was memory CD4+ T cells sorted from blood. The sample's cell subset or site label, decoded: CD45RA-negative fraction. This receptor has the CDR3 CASSQKVPTGSYNEQFF. The sequenced DNA is TGCGCCAGCAGCCAAAAGGTTCCGACAGGGAGTTACAATGAGCAGTTCTTC.